This T cell receptor (beta chain) was profiled in a study of graft-versus-host responses after intestinal transplantation. Germline loops: CDR1 SEHNR, CDR2 FQNEAQ (reference sequence). The CDR3 consists of 17 residues. The V and J ends lost 3 bases and 0 bases, in that order; junction bases with no gene match: 11. This clone was picked up one time. Antigen unknown. Produced via immunoSEQ multiplex PCR; TCRdb's table is partial and in-frame only. The table has tens of thousands of clones, 90% seen once. This TCR came from a human donor who received an intestinal transplant. This specimen was unstimulated CD4+ T cells sorted from spleen or lymph node cells, taken before intestinal transplant. The chain combines TRBV7-9 with TRBJ2-7; 7 bases agree with TRBD1. The CDR3 DNA follows: TGTGCCAGCAGCTTGGCTACAGGGGCCACCTACTCCTACGAGCAGTACTTC. It translates to CASSLATGATYSYEQYF. The whole variable domain, filled in from reference TRBV7-9 and TRBJ2-7, reads DTGVSQNPRHKITKRGQNVTFRCDPISEHNRLYWYRQTLGQGPEFLTYFQNEAQLEKSRLLSDRFSAERPKGSFSTLEIQRTEQGDSAMYLCASSLATGATYSYEQYFGPGTRLTVT.